The 23 T cell receptor beta chains listed next were all sequenced from one sample in a study of T cell responses to AZD1222 COVID-19 vaccine. The method was immunoSEQ multiplex PCR; TCRdb's version includes in-frame clones alone and lacks a portion of them. The table records 96,000 or so clones, 85% to 90% of them present only once. Sequenced here: peripheral blood, sampled on day 0 of AZD1222 vaccination. These TCRs come from an adult in good health.

J is TRBJ1-1 and V is TRBV11-1; D is possibly TRBD1 (5 bases). The V end was cut by 0 bases, the J end by 5 bases, with 16 bases between. The CDR3 runs 16 residues. CDR1 SGHAT and CDR2 FQDESV come from the germline V gene (reference sequence). As DNA, the CDR3 is TGTGCCAGCAGCTTAGCGGGGGGGTTCGGTCGAACTGAAGCTTTCTTT. This encodes CASSLAGGFGRTEAFF.

V is TRBV29-1 and J is TRBJ2-7; TRBD1 aligns across 8 bases. Germline loops: CDR1 SQVTM, CDR2 ANQGSEA. The ends lost 0 bases at V and 3 bases at J; junction bases unmatched: 1. The CDR3 covers 13 residues. The CDR3 DNA reads TGCAGCGTTGAAGATGACAGGGGCTACGAGCAGTACTTC. Translation: CSVEDDRGYEQYF.

V and J are TRBV7-3 and TRBJ2-5; TRBD2 aligns across 10 bases. After removal of 2 bases from V and 0 bases from J, the junction contained 6 bases not matched to a gene. Germline CDR1 reads SGHTA; CDR2 reads FQGTGA. CDR3 size: 17 residues. The CDR3 spells CASSLGLTSGYQETQYF. CDR3 nucleotides: TGTGCCAGCAGCTTAGGTCTGACTAGCGGGTACCAAGAGACCCAGTACTTC. Complete variable domain (other parts from reference TRBV7-3 and TRBJ2-5): GAGVSQTPSNKVTEKGKYVELRCDPISGHTALYWYRQSLGQGPEFLIYFQGTGAADDSGLPNDRFFAVRPEGSVSTLKIQRTERGDSAVYLCASSLGLTSGYQETQYFGPGTRLLVL.

V and J are TRBV7-9 and TRBJ2-2; D ambiguous. CDR3 length equals 18 residues. The V and J ends lost 0 bases and 5 bases respectively, with 19 bases between them. Per the germline V gene, CDR1 is SEHNR and CDR2 is FQNEAQ (reference sequence). CDR3 DNA: TGTGCCAGCAGCTTAGCTCGGTATCGGCAGGTTCAAACCGGGGAGCTGTTTTTT. Translated, it gives CASSLARYRQVQTGELFF.

The chain has TRBV6-5 and TRBJ2-3, with D maybe TRBD1 (5 bases). Trimming shortened V by 4 bases and J by 10 bases, and 15 bases separated the two germline ends. CDR3 length equals 13 residues. CDR1 is MNHEY, CDR2 SVGAGI, per germline. The CDR3 DNA follows: TGTGCCAGCAGTTTCACCATTGGGGCTGCGCAGTATTTT. Its translation is CASSFTIGAAQYF.

CDR3 amino acids: CASSPKAANTEAFF. The DNA of the CDR3 is TGTGCCAGCTCACCAAAGGCCGCGAACACTGAAGCTTTCTTT. V gene TRBV18 combines with J gene TRBJ1-1; D is ambiguous. Germline CDR1 KGHSH, CDR2 LQKENI. The CDR3 is 14 amino acids. Trimming cost V 2 bases and J 1 base, with 8 bases left between them. Full variable domain (rest looked up from reference TRBV18 and TRBJ1-1): NAGVMQNPRHLVRRRGQEARLRCSPMKGHSHVYWYRQLPEEGLKFMVYLQKENIIDESGMPKERFSAEFPKEGPSILRIQQVVRGDSAAYFCASSPKAANTEAFFGQGTRLTVV.

V and J are TRBV7-3 and TRBJ2-1; no firm D call. Germline assignment: CDR1 SGHTA and CDR2 FQGTGA. V dropped 6 bases and J dropped 0 bases, with 12 bases sitting between them. This CDR3 has 15 residues. CDR3 nucleotides: TGTGCCAGCAGAGAAGACCCGAGCTCCTACAATGAGCAGTTCTTC. This translates into CASREDPSSYNEQFF.

The chain uses TRBV27 and TRBJ1-6, with 10 nucleotides matching TRBD1. This CDR3 region has 16 residues. CDR1 and CDR2 (germline): MNHEY, SMNVEV (reference sequence). J lost 7 bases, V lost 3 bases, and 6 bases had no gene match. The CDR3 loop is CASSFRPGQGNSPLHF. For the CDR3, the DNA is TGTGCCAGCAGTTTCCGCCCGGGACAGGGGAATTCACCCCTCCACTTT.

The chain has TRBV23-1 and TRBJ2-7, with no clear D. TRBV23-1 is marked as an open reading frame, function uncertain. Deletions cut 7 bases from V and 0 bases from J, with 7 bases between. The CDR3 extends over 12 amino acids. The DNA of the CDR3 is TGCGCCAGCATAACAGACTCCTACGAGCAGTACTTC. Amino acid sequence: CASITDSYEQYF.

This clone was counted a single time. V is TRBV5-1 and J is TRBJ1-5; a weak D match, TRBD1 (6 bases). This CDR3 is 17 amino acids long. The germline V gene encodes CDR1 SGHRS and CDR2 YFSETQ. V shed 1 base and J shed 0 bases, with 14 bases lying between them. CDR3 sequence: CASSLPRRTDSNQPQHF. In DNA form, the CDR3 reads TGCGCCAGCAGCTTGCCCCGGAGGACAGATAGCAATCAGCCCCAGCATTTT.

In this sample, this clone turned up a few times. J is TRBJ2-1 and V is TRBV6-5; D is uncertain. Germline CDR1 MNHEY, CDR2 SVGAGI. Trimming removed 7 bases at V and 2 bases at J, with 3 bases between. The CDR3 extends over 11 amino acids. DNA of the CDR3: TGTGCCAGCAAGGCCTACAATGAGCAGTTCTTC. It encodes CASKAYNEQFF.

The chain uses TRBV24-1 and TRBJ2-2, with D unresolved. V lost 7 bases and J lost 4, with 9 bases in between. CDR1 and CDR2 from the germline V gene are KGHDR and SFDVKD. The CDR3 extends over 13 amino acids. The DNA for the CDR3 is TGTGCCACCAGACCGACCTCCACCGGGGAGCTGTTTTTT. It yields the protein CATRPTSTGELFF.

The chain links TRBV7-9 to TRBJ2-1; 7 bases agree with TRBD1. The germline V gene encodes CDR1 SEHNR and CDR2 FQNEAQ (reference sequence). The J segment lost 8 bases and the V segment lost 5 bases, leaving 6 bases of the junction unmatched. This CDR3 region has 13 residues. CDR3 protein: CASSDYRGHEQFF. Here the CDR3 DNA reads TGTGCCAGCAGCGACTACAGGGGCCATGAGCAGTTCTTC.

This clone has more than one count but fewer than ten. The gene calls are TRBV19 and TRBJ2-7, with 10 positions matching TRBD1. The CDR3 runs to 16 residues. Germline CDR1 LNHDA, CDR2 SQIVND (reference sequence). V was pared by 4 bases and J by 3 bases, with 9 bases of the junction left unmatched. The CDR3 region is CASSTLRGTGVYEQYF. CDR3 nucleotide sequence: TGTGCCAGTAGTACCCTAAGAGGGACAGGGGTCTACGAGCAGTACTTC.

This clone was observed a single time. The DNA of the CDR3 is TGTGCCAGCAGCTTTCTAGGACAGGGGGCAGAAGAGCAGTACTTC. It specifies CASSFLGQGAEEQYF. This chain links TRBV5-5 with TRBJ2-7; TRBD1 aligns across 11 bases. Per germline, CDR1 SGHKS and CDR2 YYEKEE (reference sequence). The CDR3 covers 15 residues. The V gene end was trimmed by 2 bases and the J gene end by 7 bases; junction bases not matched to a gene: 8.

The chain combines TRBV12-3 or TRBV12-4 with TRBJ2-3; D perhaps matches TRBD2 (6 bases). Trimming pared 6 bases from V and 2 bases from J, leaving 9 bases between. The CDR3 consists of 13 residues. This CDR3 is CASSRDFTDTQYF. As DNA, the CDR3 is TGTGCCAGCAGCCGGGACTTCACAGATACGCAGTATTTT.

This clone was detected once. The chain couples TRBV12-3 or TRBV12-4 to TRBJ1-2; 8 bases are a match to TRBD1. This CDR3 spans 13 amino acids. V shed 5 bases and J 7 bases; nucleotides not matched to a gene: 6. For the CDR3, the DNA is TGTGCCAGCAGTGCACAGGGGGGTTTTGGCTACACCTTC. It specifies CASSAQGGFGYTF.

In this sample, this clone turned up a few times. The V gene is TRBV5-1, the J gene TRBJ2-1, with D unresolved. V lost 5 bases and J 7 bases, leaving 13 bases between the germline ends. CDR3 length: 13 residues. Germline CDR1 SGHRS, CDR2 YFSETQ. This chain's CDR3 is CASSLGPANEQFF. The CDR3 DNA reads as TGCGCCAGCAGTCTAGGGCCGGCTAATGAGCAGTTCTTC.

The chain's CDR3 is CASRGRELGNQPQHF. CDR3 bases: TGTGCCAGCAGGGGGAGGGAGCTGGGGAATCAGCCCCAGCATTTT. This chain connects TRBV2 to TRBJ1-5, with D uncertain. The CDR3 runs to 15 residues. Germline loops: CDR1 SNHLY, CDR2 FYNNEI. The V gene lost 6 bases and the J gene lost 4 bases, with 16 bases spanning the gap.

This clone was detected once. The V gene is TRBV7-9, the J gene TRBJ2-1, with a possible D match to TRBD1 (5 bases). V lost 5 bases, J lost 7 bases, and 18 bases lay in between. CDR3 length equals 15 residues. The V gene's germline CDR1 is SEHNR and CDR2 FQNEAQ (reference sequence). CDR3 in amino acids: CASSPFGWTSNEQFF. CDR3 DNA sequence: TGTGCCAGCAGCCCCTTCGGTTGGACATCGAATGAGCAGTTCTTC.

The V and J genes are TRBV20-1 and TRBJ2-1, with D perhaps TRBD2 (5 bases). Trimming pared 7 bases from V and 4 bases from J, leaving 8 bases between. The CDR3 is 11 residues long. Germline loops: CDR1 DFQATT, CDR2 SNEGSKA (reference sequence). The CDR3, as DNA: TGCAGTGTAGCGTCTTACAATGAGCAGTTCTTC. It specifies CSVASYNEQFF.

CDR3 DNA: TGTGCCAGCAGTGAACTGACTAGCGGGGTTGATGAGCAGTTCTTC. Amino acid sequence: CASSELTSGVDEQFF. The chain joins TRBV6-4 to TRBJ2-1; 11 nucleotides match TRBD2. This CDR3 contains 15 residues. With V trimmed by 3 bases and J by 8 bases, 6 bases remained unmatched. CDR1 is MRHNA, CDR2 SNTAGT, per germline.

DNA for the CDR3: TGTGCCAGCAGCCTAACGGGGGAGTCCGCCTACGAGCAGTACTTC. Its protein product is CASSLTGESAYEQYF. The genes are TRBV9 and TRBJ2-7; possibly TRBD2 for D (6 bases). V lost 4 bases to trimming and J lost 2 bases, with 16 bases between them. This CDR3 comprises 15 residues. Germline CDR1 SGDLS, CDR2 YYNGEE.